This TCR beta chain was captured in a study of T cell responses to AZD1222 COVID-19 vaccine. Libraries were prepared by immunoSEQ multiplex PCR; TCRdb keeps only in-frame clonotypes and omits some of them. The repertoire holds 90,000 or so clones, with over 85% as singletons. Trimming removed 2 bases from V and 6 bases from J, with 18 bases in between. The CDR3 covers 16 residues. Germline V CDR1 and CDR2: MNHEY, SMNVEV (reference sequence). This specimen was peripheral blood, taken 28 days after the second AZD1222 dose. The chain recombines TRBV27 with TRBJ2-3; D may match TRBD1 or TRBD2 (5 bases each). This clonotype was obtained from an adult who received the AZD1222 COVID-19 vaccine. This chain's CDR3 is CASSLLLPDGGDTQYF. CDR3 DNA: TGTGCCAGCAGTTTACTACTCCCGGATGGGGGTGATACGCAGTATTTT.